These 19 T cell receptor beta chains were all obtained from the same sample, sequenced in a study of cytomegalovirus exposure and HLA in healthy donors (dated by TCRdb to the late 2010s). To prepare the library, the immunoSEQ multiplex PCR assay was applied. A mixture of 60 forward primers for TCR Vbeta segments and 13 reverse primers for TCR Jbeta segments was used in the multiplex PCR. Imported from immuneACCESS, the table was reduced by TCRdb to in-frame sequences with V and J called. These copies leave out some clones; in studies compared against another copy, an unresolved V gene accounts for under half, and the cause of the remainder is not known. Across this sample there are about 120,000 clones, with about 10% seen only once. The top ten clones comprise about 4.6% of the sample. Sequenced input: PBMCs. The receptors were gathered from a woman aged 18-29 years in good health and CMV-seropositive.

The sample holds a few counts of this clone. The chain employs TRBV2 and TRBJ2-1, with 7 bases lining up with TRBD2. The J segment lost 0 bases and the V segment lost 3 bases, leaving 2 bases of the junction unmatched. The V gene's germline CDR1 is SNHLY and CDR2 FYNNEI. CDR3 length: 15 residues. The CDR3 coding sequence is TGTGCCAGCAGTGAGTCGGGAGGCTCCTACAATGAGCAGTTCTTC. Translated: CASSESGGSYNEQFF. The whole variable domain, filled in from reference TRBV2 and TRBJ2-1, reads EPEVTQTPSHQVTQMGQEVILRCVPISNHLYFYWYRQILGQKVEFLVSFYNNEISEKSEIFDDQFSVERPDGSNFTLKIRSTKLEDSAMYFCASSESGGSYNEQFFGPGTRLTVL.

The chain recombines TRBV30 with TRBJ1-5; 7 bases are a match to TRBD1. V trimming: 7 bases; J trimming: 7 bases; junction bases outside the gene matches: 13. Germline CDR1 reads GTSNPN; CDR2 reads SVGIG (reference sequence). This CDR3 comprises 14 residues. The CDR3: CAYGTAGHRQPQHF. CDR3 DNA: TGTGCCTATGGGACAGCAGGACATAGGCAGCCCCAGCATTTT.

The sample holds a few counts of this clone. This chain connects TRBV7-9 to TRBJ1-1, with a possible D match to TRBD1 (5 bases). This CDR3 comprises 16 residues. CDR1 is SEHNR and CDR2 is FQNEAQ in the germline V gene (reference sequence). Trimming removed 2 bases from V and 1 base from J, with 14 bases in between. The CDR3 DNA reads TGTGCCAGCAGCTTAACAGGTTCGAGCCAGAACACTGAAGCTTTCTTT. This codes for CASSLTGSSQNTEAFF.

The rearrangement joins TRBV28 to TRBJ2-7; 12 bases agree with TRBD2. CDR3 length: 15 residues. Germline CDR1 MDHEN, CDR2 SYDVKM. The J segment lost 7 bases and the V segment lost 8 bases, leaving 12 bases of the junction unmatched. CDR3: CASLFSGGLAGEQYF. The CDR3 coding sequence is TGTGCCAGCCTCTTCTCCGGTGGACTAGCGGGAGAGCAGTACTTC.

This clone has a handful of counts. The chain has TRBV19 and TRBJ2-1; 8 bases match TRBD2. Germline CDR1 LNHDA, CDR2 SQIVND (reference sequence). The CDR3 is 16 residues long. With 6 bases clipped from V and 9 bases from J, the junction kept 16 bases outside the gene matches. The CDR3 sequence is CASRPLGSGNSGEQFF. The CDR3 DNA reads TGTGCCAGTAGACCCTTGGGTAGCGGGAATTCTGGTGAGCAGTTCTTC.

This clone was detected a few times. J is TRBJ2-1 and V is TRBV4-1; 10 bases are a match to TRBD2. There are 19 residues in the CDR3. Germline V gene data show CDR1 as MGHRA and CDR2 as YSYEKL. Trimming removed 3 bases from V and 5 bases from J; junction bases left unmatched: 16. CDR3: CASSHPGLAYGAGHNEQFF. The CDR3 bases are TGCGCCAGCAGCCACCCGGGACTAGCGTACGGAGCGGGGCACAATGAGCAGTTCTTC.

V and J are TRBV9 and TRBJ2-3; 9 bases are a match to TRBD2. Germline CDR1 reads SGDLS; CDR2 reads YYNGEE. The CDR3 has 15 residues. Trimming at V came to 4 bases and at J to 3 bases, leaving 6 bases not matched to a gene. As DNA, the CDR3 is TGTGCCAGCAGCCCGCGACTAGCGGAAACAGATACGCAGTATTTT. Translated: CASSPRLAETDTQYF.

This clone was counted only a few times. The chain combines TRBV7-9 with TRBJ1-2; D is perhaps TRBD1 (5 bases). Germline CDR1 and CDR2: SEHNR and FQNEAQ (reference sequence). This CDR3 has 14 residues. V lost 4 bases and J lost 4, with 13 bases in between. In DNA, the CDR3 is TGTGCCAGCAGCTCCCAACAGGACCCCTATGGCTACACCTTC. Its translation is CASSSQQDPYGYTF.

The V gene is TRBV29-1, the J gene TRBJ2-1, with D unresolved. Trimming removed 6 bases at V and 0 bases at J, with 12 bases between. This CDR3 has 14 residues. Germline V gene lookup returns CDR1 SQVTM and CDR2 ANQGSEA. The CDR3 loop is CSVTASNSYNEQFF. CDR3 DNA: TGCAGCGTAACCGCTAGTAACTCCTACAATGAGCAGTTCTTC.

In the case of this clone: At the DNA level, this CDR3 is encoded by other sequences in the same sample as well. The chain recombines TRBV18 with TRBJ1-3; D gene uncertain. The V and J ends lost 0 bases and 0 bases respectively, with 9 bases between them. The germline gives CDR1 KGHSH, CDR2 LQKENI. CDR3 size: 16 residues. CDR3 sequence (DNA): TGTGCCAGCTCACCACCGCGGCAGACCTCTGGAAACACCATATATTTT. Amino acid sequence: CASSPPRQTSGNTIYF.

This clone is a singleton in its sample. This chain's CDR3 is CASSFGQQNTGELFF. For the CDR3, the DNA is TGTGCCAGCAGCTTTGGACAGCAAAACACCGGGGAGCTGTTTTTT. This rearrangement joins TRBV7-6 to TRBJ2-2, with TRBD1 as a possible D gene (6 bases). The germline CDR1 and CDR2 sequences are SGHVS and FNYEAQ. CDR3 length: 15 residues. V was trimmed by 3 bases and J by 2 bases, leaving 10 bases between them.

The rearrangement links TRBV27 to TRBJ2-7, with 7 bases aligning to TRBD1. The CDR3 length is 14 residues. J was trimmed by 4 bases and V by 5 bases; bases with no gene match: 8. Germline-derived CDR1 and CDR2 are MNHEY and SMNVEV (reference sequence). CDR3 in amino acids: CASSLRPTGYEQYF. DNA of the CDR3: TGTGCCAGCAGTCTACGACCGACAGGGTACGAGCAGTACTTC.

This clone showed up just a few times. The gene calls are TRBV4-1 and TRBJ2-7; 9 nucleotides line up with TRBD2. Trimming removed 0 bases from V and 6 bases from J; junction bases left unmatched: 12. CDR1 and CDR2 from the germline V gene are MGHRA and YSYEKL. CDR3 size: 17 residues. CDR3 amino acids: CASSQDPKASGGSEQYF. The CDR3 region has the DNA TGCGCCAGCAGCCAAGATCCCAAGGCGAGCGGGGGGTCCGAGCAGTACTTC.

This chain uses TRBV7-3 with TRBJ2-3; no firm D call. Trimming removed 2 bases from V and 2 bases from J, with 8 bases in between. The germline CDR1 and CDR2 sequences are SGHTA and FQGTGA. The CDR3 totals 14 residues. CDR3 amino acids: CASSLGQATDTQYF. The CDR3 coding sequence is TGTGCCAGCAGCTTAGGCCAGGCCACAGATACGCAGTATTTT.

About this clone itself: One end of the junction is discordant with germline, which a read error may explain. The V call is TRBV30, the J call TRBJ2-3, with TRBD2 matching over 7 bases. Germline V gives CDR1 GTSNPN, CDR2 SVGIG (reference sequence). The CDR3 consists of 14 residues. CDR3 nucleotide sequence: TGTGCCTGGAGTGTAGGCGGGAGCACAGATAAGCAGTATTTT. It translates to CAWSVGGSTDKQYF.

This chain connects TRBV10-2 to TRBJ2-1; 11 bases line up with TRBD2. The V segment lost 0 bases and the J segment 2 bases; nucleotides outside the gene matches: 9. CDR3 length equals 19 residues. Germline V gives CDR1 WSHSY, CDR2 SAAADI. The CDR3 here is CASSESLTSGSPTYNEQFF. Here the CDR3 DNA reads TGCGCCAGCAGTGAGTCACTAACTAGCGGGAGCCCAACCTACAATGAGCAGTTCTTC.

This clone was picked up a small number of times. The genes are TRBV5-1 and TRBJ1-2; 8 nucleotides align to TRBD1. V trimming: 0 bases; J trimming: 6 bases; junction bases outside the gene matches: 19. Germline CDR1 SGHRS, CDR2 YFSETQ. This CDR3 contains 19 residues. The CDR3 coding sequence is TGCGCCAGCAGCTTGGTTGGGAGGGACCGACAGGGGATGTGGAATGGCTACACCTTC. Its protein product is CASSLVGRDRQGMWNGYTF.

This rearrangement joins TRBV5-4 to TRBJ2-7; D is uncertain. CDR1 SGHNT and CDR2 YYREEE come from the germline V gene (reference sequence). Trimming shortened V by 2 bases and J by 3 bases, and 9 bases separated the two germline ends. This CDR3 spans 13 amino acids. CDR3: CASSLRTDYEQYF. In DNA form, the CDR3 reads TGTGCCAGCAGCTTAAGAACAGACTACGAGCAGTACTTC.

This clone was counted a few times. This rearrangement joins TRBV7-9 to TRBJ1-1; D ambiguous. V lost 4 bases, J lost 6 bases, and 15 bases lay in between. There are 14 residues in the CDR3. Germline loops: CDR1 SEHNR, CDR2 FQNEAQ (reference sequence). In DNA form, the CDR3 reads TGTGCCAGCAGCTCCCCGGGTCCTGTCCCTGAAGCTTTCTTT. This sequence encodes CASSSPGPVPEAFF.